This entry is about one T cell receptor (beta chain). The antigen remains unidentified. This record belongs to a study of CD8 T cells in ankylosing spondylitis. Study results and caveats: What appeared characteristic of ankylosing spondylitis blood was a TCR beta motif of about eight highly homologous variants.

TCRdb processed the 5' RACE reads anew with MiXCR; each CDR3 protein has one entry. This sample has hundreds of thousands of distinct CDR3 sequences, with about 11% found just once. The V end was cut by 6 bases, the J end by 6 bases, with 14 bases between. The CDR3 runs 13 residues. Germline CDR1 SGHRS, CDR2 YFSETQ. Sample: blood, either unsorted or a sorted T cell fraction (not recorded which). The chain recombines TRBV5-1 with TRBJ2-3; either TRBD1 or TRBD2 may fit D (5 bases each). The receptor comes from a male donor with ankylosing spondylitis. The CDR3 spells CASTGLVGDTQYF. CDR3 in DNA: TGCGCCAGCACGGGGCTAGTGGGGGATACGCAGTATTTT. Looking up the rest from reference TRBV5-1 and TRBJ2-3 gives the full variable domain: KAGVTQTPRYLIKTRGQQVTLSCSPISGHRSVSWYQQTPGQGLQFLFEYFSETQRNKGNFPGRFSGRQFSNSRSEMNVSTLELGDSALYLCASTGLVGDTQYFGPGTRLTVL.